The T cell receptor beta chain under discussion was sequenced for a study of CD8 T cells in Susac syndrome (dated 2019 in TCRdb). With regard to the full study: Of the Susac syndrome patients who were sequenced, over five had clinically active disease and eight were in clinical remission. At blood withdrawal, Susac syndrome patients were therapy-naive, treated with corticosteroids (with IVIg additionally given to some), or treated with IVIg alone. Repertoire sequencing was used to test whether CD8+ T cell activation and differentiation in Susac syndrome was antigen driven. CD8+ T cell repertoire clonality was compared between about a dozen healthy donors, approximately 14 Susac syndrome patients and about 15 multiple sclerosis patients.

A word on this clonotype: The clone's antigen remains unknown. The record has no base qualities; no much larger clone is one base away.

The research as a whole found: Clonal expansion was observed in Susac syndrome CD8+ repertoires, with the highest expansion in CD8+ TEMRA cells and greater expansion in clinically active than in remitting patients. Sixteen Susac-specific public clones were identified in the total CD8+ repertoire, and about 5 Susac-specific public clones were identified in the CD8+ TEMRA repertoire. The TCR sequencing and HLA analysis was acknowledged to have included a relatively small number of individuals.

Deletion took 2 bases off V and 2 bases off J, with a span of 10 bases between the germline ends. CDR1 and CDR2 were assigned from the germline V gene (reference sequence) as MNHEY and SMNVEV. The CDR3 spans 14 residues, from the cysteine through the phenylalanine. Only the CDR3 part of the read is kept: 42 bases, read in frame from the first base. RNA was extracted using the RNeasy kit, and roughly 0.5 to 1 microgram was reverse transcribed with random hexamers. TCR beta CDR3 regions were amplified with the immunoSEQ multiplex PCR assay covering 54 Vbeta and 13 Jbeta segments. Bias from PCR amplification was corrected by using a synthetic template baseline for primer optimization and for computational correction. For the original study's pipeline: Reads were annotated to V, D and J genes according to IMGT and were analyzed with immunoSEQ Analyzer, with only productive sequences retained. Clonality was computed as one minus Shannon entropy normalized by log2 of the number of productive unique sequences. Public and private clones were assessed among the 100 most prevalent clones of each patient and control. Clones were defined as Susac-specific if absent from the healthy and MS cohorts, from more than 900 published viral clones and from other ImmuneACCESS disease sequences. TCRdb reanalyzed the raw reads on its own, using fastp at Q25 for trimming and MiXCR for clone calling, and kept in-frame beta chains. Rows are unified per CDR3 protein, each entry keeping the most common DNA and genes. These V and J calls are TCRdb output, not the study's own analysis. Present in this sample are fewer than 90,000 distinct CDR3 sequences, 94% of which were seen just once. The leading ten clones occupy less than 0.95% of the sample.

Peripheral blood CD8+ and CD4+ T cells from healthy donors, Susac syndrome patients and multiple sclerosis patients were profiled by high-throughput TCR beta sequencing. Recently defined diagnostic criteria for definite or probable disease were met by the Susac syndrome patients. Bulk CD8+ and CD4+ T cells were purified by magnetic negative isolation, whereas CD8+ TEMRA cells were enriched by FACS. Blood was collected in EDTA tubes and processed within 24 hours, with PBMCs isolated through density gradient centrifugation. PBMCs intended for TCR sequencing were frozen in liquid nitrogen and were later thawed in a 37 degrees C water bath. Purity of sorted or isolated CD4+, CD8+ and CD8+ TEMRA cells was at least 90%.

The chain uses TRBV27 and TRBJ2-7; no confident D gene assignment can be made. The source material was CD8+ T cells from PBMCs. This clonotype originated in a human donor with Susac syndrome. The CDR3 loop reads CASSLAYSPYEQYF. The DNA is as follows: TGTGCCAGCAGTTTAGCTTACAGTCCCTACGAGCAGTACTTC.